This entry describes one T cell receptor (beta chain). This clonotype was seen only a few times. What antigen it recognizes has not been identified. No base-level quality is on record; no much larger clone is a single base apart. The treatment or condition label of this sample denotes: allogeneic hematopoietic cell transplantation with graft depleted of TCRalphabeta T cells and CD19 B cells. The transplant recipients were children given TCRalphabeta/CD19-depleted allogeneic hematopoietic cell grafts. Library method: PCR. TCRdb records Illumina HiSeq 2500 as the sequencer. TCR libraries were prepared with molecular barcoding, using unique molecular identifiers to normalize TCRbeta repertoire quantification. Through fastp at Q25 and MiXCR, TCRdb rebuilt clones from the public reads, retaining in-frame beta chains. Each entry is one CDR3 protein sequence, shown with its most common DNA and genes. For this sample there are about 250,000 distinct CDR3 sequences; roughly 25% appear just once. The top ten hold roughly 5% of the sample.

The record originates from a study of T-cell reconstitution after alpha-beta-depleted transplantation in children (dated by TCRdb to the mid-2010s). General notes on the study: Using TCR repertoire profiling, the study quantitatively followed how T-cell immune reconstitution unfolded in children after TCRalphabeta/CD19-depleted allogeneic hematopoietic cell transplantation.

Overall results and qualifications from the work: Over the following months the frequencies of hyperexpanded clones went down, and after one year T-cell counts and TCRbeta diversity were mostly credited to newly produced T cells. In some patients, the high TCRbeta diversity seen at day 60 was put down to recipient T cells and intrathymic progenitors that had survived conditioning. The apparently early recovery of alphabetaT-cell counts about two months after transplant reportedly depended on only several hundred rapidly expanded clones that came from non-depleted graft cells.

Taken from cysteine to phenylalanine, the CDR3 has 17 residues. Only the CDR3 part of the read is kept: 51 bases, read in frame from the first base. From the germline V gene, CDR1 is MNHEY and CDR2 is SVGAGI. The V and J ends are trimmed by 2 bases and 8 bases, leaving 21 bases between them. The source of this sequence is a female patient aged 2 to 10 who had a stem cell transplant for congenital amegakaryocytic thrombocytopenia, so the T cells may come from the graft donor. The rearranged chain carries TRBV6-5 and TRBJ1-4; TRBD1 is a weak D gene call, 5 bases matching. The specimen comprised PBMCs, mostly from graft donor cells, sampled 360 days after TCRalphabeta/CD19-depleted stem cell transplant. The nucleotide sequence reads as follows: TGTGCCAGCAGTTACGCGGCAGCCGGGGGAAGGAAAGAAAAACTGTTTTTT. Translated, this is CASSYAAAGGRKEKLFF.